A few counts support the clone carrying this T cell receptor beta chain. Its cognate antigen is unknown. There are 16 residues in the CDR3. V lost 3 bases, J lost 4 bases, and 10 bases stayed unmatched. Germline CDR1 is SGHDT and CDR2 is YYEEEE. These data come from a study of cytomegalovirus exposure and HLA in healthy donors. In the PCR, 60 Vbeta and 13 Jbeta primers were used. Clones were read by immunoSEQ multiplex PCR, and TCRdb kept only the in-frame ones, dropping some. The top ten clones hold roughly 4% of a sample with about 97,000 clones, about 80% of them seen once. General observations from the study: On later analysis, the bulk of CMV-associated TCR beta chains appeared to be HLA-restricted.

The TCR was taken from a middle-aged man in good health and CMV-seronegative. The chain couples TRBV5-6 to TRBJ2-3; TRBD2 matches at 8 bases. The specimen sequenced was PBMCs. The CDR3 sequence is CASSSIRGGKADTQYF. The CDR3 DNA is TGTGCCAGCAGCTCTATACGGGGGGGTAAAGCAGATACGCAGTATTTT.